This TCR beta chain stems from a study of T cell responses to AZD1222 COVID-19 vaccine (dated by TCRdb to about 2021). Regarding the research as a whole: AZD1222 recipients with second doses at about 4 weeks or about 12 weeks were pooled, because spike-specific TCR depth and breadth did not differ between schedules. Trial participants were enrolled by age into 18-55, 56-69 and 70-plus year subgroups, with about 150, 27 and 61 TCR-sequenced participants respectively. A total of more than 230 trial participants underwent TCR sequencing, of whom nearly 210 had received two doses of AZD1222 and around 26 had received two doses of the MenACWY control vaccine.

Sequences MNHEY (CDR1) and SVGAGI (CDR2) are obtained from the germline V gene. Trimming leaves V shorter by 4 bases and J shorter by 3 bases, with the junction holding 5 bases beyond the gene matches. From cysteine to phenylalanine, the CDR3 is 16 amino acids long. CDR3 DNA is the only sequence kept; it has 48 bases, read in frame from the first base. A remark on this clone: Its antigen remains unidentified. Base quality data are lacking; no much larger clone is found one base away.

Study-wide findings and limitations: Because no day 14 peak-response samples were available, repertoires were characterized only after the peak T cell response. After two AZD1222 doses, spike-specific TCR breadth and depth were significantly higher than at day 0 and than in MenACWY recipients. The vaccine-associated CD4 TCRs covered the entire spike protein, and the dominant responses fell in regions 160-218 and 743-854. Nearly half of unique spike-specific TCRs reportedly recognized epitopes outside regions mutated in the B.1.351 and B.1.1.7 variants. Participants were mostly white British and included more females than males, and it was suggested by the authors that clonal diversity may have been underestimated. Conclusions about previously exposed vaccinees were limited because only six or seven AZD1222 recipients were SARS-CoV-2 seropositive at baseline. The 56-69-year group was small, and its depth increase did not reach significance, likely because of low power.

The CDR3 regions of human TCRbeta chains were analyzed by immunosequencing. The source study handled its data this way. Repertoire TCRs were matched against a reference library of SARS-CoV-2-specific TCRs generated with the MIRA antigen-specificity platform. Breadth was defined as the fraction of unique TCRs that were SARS-CoV-2-associated. Depth was defined as the fraction of total T cells that were SARS-CoV-2-associated. Using the MIRA data, every spike-specific TCR was mapped to the spike region that the TCR reacted to and assigned to either a CD4 or a CD8 class. Log10-transformed breadth and depth values were compared by one-way ANOVA with Sidak's multiple comparisons tests. Entries here come from immuneACCESS through TCRdb and include only in-frame sequences with V and J called. Some clones fail to appear in such tables; in the studies checked, an unresolved V gene covers under half of the shortfall, and the cause of the remainder is unknown. V, J and clone size were drawn from that table, and D and trimming were deduced from the DNA. For this sample there are around 120,000 clones; roughly 90% appear just once. Clones ranked in the top ten supply roughly 8.9% of the sample.

The sample's time point label, decoded: baseline before first vaccination. Vaccinee samples came from UK trials COV001 and COV002, including a single-blind randomized controlled phase 2/3 trial of AZD1222 (ChAdOx1 nCoV-19) in healthy adults. Trial participant PBMC samples were collected at day 0 and day 28 after the second dose for TCRbeta chain sequencing. The specimen comprised peripheral blood, sampled on day 0 of AZD1222 vaccination. This receptor chain uses TRBV6-5 and TRBJ1-6, with 8 middle bases fitting TRBD1. This TCR came from an adult in good health. The nucleotide sequence reads TGTGCCAGCAGTTTAGACAGGGGCCACTATAATTCACCCCTCCACTTT. Its translation is CASSLDRGHYNSPLHF.